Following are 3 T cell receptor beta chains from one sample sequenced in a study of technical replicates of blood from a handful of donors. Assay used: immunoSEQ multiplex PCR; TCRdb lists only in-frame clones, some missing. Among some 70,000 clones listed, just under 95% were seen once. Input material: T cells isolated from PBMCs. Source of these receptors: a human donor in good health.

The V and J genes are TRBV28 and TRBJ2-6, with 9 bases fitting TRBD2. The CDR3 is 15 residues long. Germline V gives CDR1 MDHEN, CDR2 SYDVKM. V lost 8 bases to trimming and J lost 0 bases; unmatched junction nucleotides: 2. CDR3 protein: CASLAGSSGANVLTF. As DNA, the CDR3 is TGTGCCAGCCTAGCGGGGAGCTCTGGGGCCAACGTCCTGACTTTC.

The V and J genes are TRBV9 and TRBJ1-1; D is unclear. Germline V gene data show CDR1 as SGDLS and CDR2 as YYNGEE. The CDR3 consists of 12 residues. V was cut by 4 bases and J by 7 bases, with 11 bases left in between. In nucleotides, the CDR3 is TGTGCCAGCAGCCTCCCCCCCGGTGAAGCTTTCTTT. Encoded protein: CASSLPPGEAFF.

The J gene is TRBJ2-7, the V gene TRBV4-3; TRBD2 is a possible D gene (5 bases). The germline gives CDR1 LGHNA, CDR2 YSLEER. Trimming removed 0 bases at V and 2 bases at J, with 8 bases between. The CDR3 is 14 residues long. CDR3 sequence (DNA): TGCGCCAGCAGCCAAGACCACGGGGCCTACGAGCAGTACTTC. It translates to CASSQDHGAYEQYF.